A selection of T cell receptor beta chains follows, all from one sample in a study of blood T cell repertoires in COVID-19. Measured with immunoSEQ multiplex PCR; TCRdb has only the in-frame clones, and not every one. The sample contains around 150,000 clones, 82% of which appear only once. The sequenced sample was peripheral blood. The receptors were gathered from a woman between 40 and 55 years old with COVID-19, enrolled during active disease. The CDR3 runs from the conserved cysteine through the conserved F or W. A D gene is named only where the DNA matches it firmly. Some rows have no size entry. The others give once, few or many, or a class for an expanded clone.

V gene,D gene,J gene,clone size,CDR3 protein
TRBV11-2,TRBD1,TRBJ2-1,.,CASSLEPRGRLYNEQFF
TRBV3-1/TRBV3-2,TRBD1,TRBJ2-3,few,CASSQTGGSTDTQYF
TRBV4-1,TRBD1,TRBJ2-7,.,CASSPTGLSYEQYF
TRBV4-1,TRBD2,TRBJ2-7,.,CASSQVGAGAYEQYF
TRBV3-1/TRBV3-2,.,TRBJ1-1,few,CASSQDWDTSRAEAFF
TRBV5-1,.,TRBJ2-7,.,CASSFRAYEQYF
TRBV5-4,.,TRBJ1-1,.,CASSSELSRGNTEAFF
TRBV6-4,TRBD2,TRBJ2-5,.,CASRPGLAQSETQYF
TRBV19,.,TRBJ2-7,.,CASSFVAGNEQYF
TRBV10-3,TRBD2,TRBJ2-7,.,CAIKPGLAEFYEQYF
TRBV6-6,.,TRBJ2-5,.,CASRPRGGNLETQYF
TRBV18,.,TRBJ2-5,.,CASSWWAPQIQETQYF
TRBV28,.,TRBJ2-1,.,CASSPSVGRQSNEQFF
TRBV12-3/TRBV12-4,.,TRBJ2-5,.,CASSNSGGETQYF
TRBV28,.,TRBJ1-2,many,CASSLARRSGGYTF
TRBV2,.,TRBJ2-1,many,CASRLSSVTYNEQFF
TRBV29-1,TRBD1,TRBJ2-3,.,CSSRDRGISDTQYF
TRBV9,TRBD1,TRBJ2-3,once,CASSATGTGRSDTQYF
TRBV7-9,TRBD1,TRBJ1-2,.,CAGTRTGTHYGYTF
TRBV15,.,TRBJ1-5,few,CATSRRETNQPQHF
TRBV7-9,TRBD1,TRBJ2-7,.,CASSSTKTGGTTYEQYF
TRBV6-5,.,TRBJ2-1,.,CASSYVFADNEQFF
TRBV5-1,TRBD2,TRBJ2-7,.,CASSLASGSGEQYF
TRBV11-2,.,TRBJ2-7,.,CASSLGRGGEQYF
TRBV27,TRBD2,TRBJ2-1,.,CASSFSSSGSYNEQFF
TRBV7-6,TRBD2,TRBJ2-5,once,CASSVTSGGRFLETQYF
TRBV7-8,.,TRBJ2-5,.,CASSLNTGPQETQYF
TRBV28,.,TRBJ2-7,once,CASSPHQYEQYF
TRBV28,.,TRBJ2-1,.,CASILGAGAFNEQFF
TRBV27,.,TRBJ1-6,.,CASRPQPNSPLHF
TRBV19,.,TRBJ2-5,.,CASSIDGGGVEETQYF
TRBV9,TRBD2,TRBJ2-1,.,CASSVVDSGFDEQFF
TRBV5-4,.,TRBJ1-1,.,CASRLGTTEAFF
TRBV9,.,TRBJ1-6,.,CASSVGPGRGSPLHF
TRBV7-9,.,TRBJ2-5,.,CASSLGTVRETQYF
TRBV20-1,TRBD1,TRBJ2-1,.,CSVRDRDQQFF
TRBV4-1,TRBD1,TRBJ2-5,.,CASSQGDRVGGETQYF
TRBV30,.,TRBJ1-3,.,CAWKVGAGNTIYF
TRBV6-5,TRBD1,TRBJ2-1,.,CASRRDRGYNEQFF
TRBV3-1/TRBV3-2,TRBD2,TRBJ2-7,.,CASTPGWTSGRYEQYF
TRBV25-1,.,TRBJ2-1,.,CASSPTGAYSYNEQFF
TRBV6-5,.,TRBJ2-6,.,CASSSQVTGANVLTF
TRBV6-1,.,TRBJ1-2,.,CASSEAPDPGVGYTF
TRBV9,.,TRBJ1-1,few,CASSAATGMGTEAFF
TRBV21-1,.,TRBJ1-1,.,CASSNPNDSLAAFF
TRBV27,.,TRBJ1-4,few,CASKLLATNEKLFF
TRBV7-9,.,TRBJ1-2,.,CASSDVSGVDYGYTF
TRBV2,.,TRBJ2-1,.,CASRPTRSSYNEQFF
TRBV5-4,.,TRBJ2-2,.,CASSLALNTGELFF
TRBV10-2,TRBD1,TRBJ1-3,.,CASSERQGDNTIYF
TRBV11-2,TRBD2,TRBJ2-5,.,CASSFGTSGQTSQYF
TRBV6-5,.,TRBJ2-7,.,CASSLQGGEQYF
TRBV29-1,TRBD2,TRBJ2-5,.,CSVAAGGIAGTQYF
TRBV6-6,TRBD2,TRBJ2-2,.,CASSYTSGGSGELFF
TRBV19,.,TRBJ2-2,.,CASNTAVTGELFF